Presented here are 12 T cell receptor beta chains from one specimen sequenced in a study of graft-versus-host responses after intestinal transplantation. No antigen has been identified for these receptors. The assay was immunoSEQ multiplex PCR, and TCRdb's table has in-frame clones only and misses some. In the table there are fewer than 130,000 clones, around 95% of which are singletons. This material consisted of unstimulated CD8+ T cells sorted from spleen or lymph node cells, taken before intestinal transplant. Every receptor here comes from a human donor who received an intestinal transplant.

This chain joins TRBV5-6 and TRBJ2-7; 8 nucleotides agree with TRBD1. Germline-derived CDR1 and CDR2 are SGHDT and YYEEEE. V lost 7 bases to trimming and J lost 4 bases; unmatched junction nucleotides: 13. This CDR3 contains 15 residues. The CDR3 DNA reads TGTGCCAGCCCTCTTGGGGGACAGGTTGCATACGAGCAGTACTTC. Its protein is CASPLGGQVAYEQYF.

V and J are TRBV6-9 and TRBJ1-5; TRBD1 matches at 9 bases. This CDR3 is 14 amino acids long. From germline, CDR1 is MNHGY and CDR2 SVAAGI. The J segment lost 2 bases and the V segment lost 6 bases, leaving 2 bases of the junction unmatched. In DNA, the CDR3 is TGTGCCAGCAGCCGGGACAGGGGCAATCAGCCCCAGCATTTT. It is translated as CASSRDRGNQPQHF.

This chain links TRBV7-3 with TRBJ1-5; D remains ambiguous. Trimming took off 2 bases at V and 2 bases at J, with 10 bases between the two ends. The CDR3 contains 15 residues. The germline gives CDR1 SGHTA, CDR2 FQGTGA. CDR3 in amino acids: CASSLEAVGNQPQHF. The CDR3 region has the DNA TGTGCCAGCAGCTTAGAGGCAGTGGGCAATCAGCCCCAGCATTTT. Combining the CDR3 with reference TRBV7-3 and TRBJ1-5 gives the whole variable domain GAGVSQTPSNKVTEKGKYVELRCDPISGHTALYWYRQSLGQGPEFLIYFQGTGAADDSGLPNDRFFAVRPEGSVSTLKIQRTERGDSAVYLCASSLEAVGNQPQHFGDGTRLSIL.

This rearrangement joins TRBV6-5 to TRBJ2-5, with 15 positions matching TRBD2. The CDR3 loop spans 15 amino acids. Unmatched junction bases numbered 2, after V lost 4 bases and J lost 5 bases. Germline V gene lookup returns CDR1 MNHEY and CDR2 SVGAGI. CDR3 DNA: TGTGCCAGCAGTTCCGGGACTAGCGGGAGGGAGACCCAGTACTTC. It yields the protein CASSSGTSGRETQYF.

The gene calls are TRBV7-9 and TRBJ2-1; TRBD2 agrees at 9 bases. V dropped 0 bases and J dropped 8; count of bases not matched to a gene: 5. The CDR3 covers 15 residues. Germline assignment: CDR1 SEHNR and CDR2 FQNEAQ (reference sequence). The CDR3 spells CASSLALGLADEQFF. CDR3 DNA: TGTGCCAGCAGCTTAGCTCTGGGACTAGCCGATGAGCAGTTCTTC.

The CDR3 DNA is TGTGCCAGCAGTTCGGCACCCCGGGGTGACACTGAAGCTTTCTTT. Translation gives CASSSAPRGDTEAFF. The V call is TRBV27, the J call TRBJ1-1; D is unclear. Germline CDR1 and CDR2: MNHEY and SMNVEV (reference sequence). Trimming pared 4 bases from V and 3 bases from J, leaving 15 bases between. The CDR3 runs 15 residues.

This sequence joins TRBV6-5 and TRBJ2-3, with D possibly being TRBD1 or TRBD2 (5 bases each). V shed 6 bases and J shed 4 bases, with 14 bases lying between them. This CDR3 comprises 14 residues. Per germline, CDR1 MNHEY and CDR2 SVGAGI. The CDR3 loop reads CASRDPGPADTQYF. For the CDR3, the DNA is TGTGCCAGCAGGGACCCGGGACCCGCAGATACGCAGTATTTT.

The J gene is TRBJ1-2, the V gene TRBV14; D might be TRBD1 (5 bases). The V and J ends lost 0 bases and 4 bases respectively, with 9 bases between them. CDR3 length: 14 amino acids. The germline gives CDR1 SGHDN, CDR2 FVKESK. The CDR3 sequence is CASSQDWTFYGYTF. CDR3 bases: TGTGCCAGCAGCCAAGATTGGACATTCTATGGCTACACCTTC.

The V and J genes are TRBV7-9 and TRBJ1-2, with D possibly being TRBD1 (6 bases). Germline CDR1 and CDR2: SEHNR and FQNEAQ (reference sequence). The CDR3 runs 15 residues. V was clipped by 3 bases and J by 4 bases, with 15 bases between them. The CDR3 DNA is TGTGCCAGCAGCTTTGGGCAGGGGATAGGCTATGGCTACACCTTC. Its protein is CASSFGQGIGYGYTF.

The chain has TRBV5-4 and TRBJ1-1; D possibly corresponds to TRBD1 (5 bases). Germline CDR1 SGHNT, CDR2 YYREEE (reference sequence). Trimming cost V 4 bases and J 4 bases, with 11 bases left between them. The CDR3 extends over 13 amino acids. The chain's CDR3 is CASSGDGGTEAFF. The DNA for the CDR3 is TGTGCCAGCAGCGGGGACGGGGGCACTGAAGCTTTCTTT.

V usage is TRBV10-3 and J usage is TRBJ1-4; no clear D gene. The CDR3 extends over 13 amino acids. Germline V gene lookup returns CDR1 ENHRY and CDR2 SYGVKD. The ends were cut back, 1 base at V and 6 bases at J, with 6 bases in the middle. Here the CDR3 DNA reads TGTGCCATCAGTGAGTTCGAAGATGAAAAACTGTTTTTT. Amino acid sequence: CAISEFEDEKLFF.

The J gene is TRBJ2-7, the V gene TRBV15; D gene ambiguous. V gave up 0 bases and J gave up 4 bases, with 7 bases separating them. The germline V gene encodes CDR1 LNHNV and CDR2 YYDKDF (reference sequence). The CDR3 contains 13 residues. The CDR3 region is CATSRDRVYEQYF. The CDR3 DNA follows: TGTGCCACCAGCAGAGATAGAGTATACGAGCAGTACTTC.